This TCR beta chain originates from a study of technical replicates of blood from several donors. Trimming left V 2 bases short and J 4 bases short, with 15 bases between. The CDR3 runs to 15 residues. Per germline, CDR1 SQVTM and CDR2 ANQGSEA. Sequencing used immunoSEQ multiplex PCR; TCRdb keeps in-frame clones, though not all of them. Of roughly 72,000 clones in the sample, 92% were seen once. V is TRBV29-1 and J is TRBJ1-3; TRBD1 is a possible D gene (5 bases). Sequencing was carried out using T cells isolated from PBMCs. This TCR derives from a human donor in good health. The CDR3 reads CSVESGSGIGNTIYF. CDR3 DNA sequence: TGCAGCGTTGAATCAGGGTCTGGAATAGGAAACACCATATATTTT. The whole variable domain, remainder taken from reference TRBV29-1 and TRBJ1-3, is SAVISQKPSRDICQRGTSLTIQCQVDSQVTMMFWYRQQPGQSLTLIATANQGSEATYESGFVIDKFPISRPNLTFSTLTVSNMSPEDSSIYLCSVESGSGIGNTIYFGEGSWLTVV.